Listed here are 4 T cell receptor beta chains from one sample, sequenced in a study of blood T cell repertoires in COVID-19. Assay: immunoSEQ multiplex PCR; the TCRdb copy retains only in-frame clones and omits some. Of approximately 54,000 clones in the sample, about 82% were seen once. Source material: peripheral blood. All receptors come from a man older than 75 with active COVID-19.

The chain links TRBV9 to TRBJ2-7; TRBD1 matches at 7 bases. Germline V CDR1 and CDR2: SGDLS, YYNGEE. V was pared by 3 bases and J by 1 base, with 1 base of the junction left unmatched. The CDR3 runs 13 residues. The CDR3 sequence is CASSAGQSYEQYF. The CDR3, as DNA: TGTGCCAGCAGCGCGGGACAGTCCTACGAGCAGTACTTC.

The V call is TRBV4-2, the J call TRBJ2-1, with 11 bases that match TRBD2. CDR1 and CDR2 from the germline V gene are LGHNA and YNFKEQ. The CDR3 spans 16 residues. V dropped 5 bases and J dropped 3; count of bases not matched to a gene: 6. CDR3 in amino acids: CASSSHSGGGYNEQFF. The CDR3 region has the DNA TGTGCCAGCAGCAGTCATAGCGGGGGGGGCTACAATGAGCAGTTCTTC.

This clone was detected only once. This rearrangement joins TRBV4-3 to TRBJ2-3, with TRBD1 matching 8 bases. The CDR3 is 18 residues long. Germline V lookup: CDR1 LGHNA, CDR2 YSLEER. V lost 1 base to trimming and J lost 2 bases; unmatched junction nucleotides: 11. The CDR3 nucleotides are TGCGCCAGCAGCCAAGGATTTCAACAGGGGGGTGACACAGATACGCAGTATTTT. It translates to CASSQGFQQGGDTDTQYF.

This clone was counted only a few times. The genes are TRBV6-5 and TRBJ2-7, with 11 bases identical to TRBD1. The CDR3 is 13 residues long. The ends lost 4 bases at V and 7 bases at J; junction bases unmatched: 3. The V gene's germline CDR1 is MNHEY and CDR2 SVGAGI. CDR3 residues: CASSWTGGNEQYF. Here the CDR3 DNA reads TGTGCCAGCAGTTGGACAGGGGGCAATGAGCAGTACTTC.